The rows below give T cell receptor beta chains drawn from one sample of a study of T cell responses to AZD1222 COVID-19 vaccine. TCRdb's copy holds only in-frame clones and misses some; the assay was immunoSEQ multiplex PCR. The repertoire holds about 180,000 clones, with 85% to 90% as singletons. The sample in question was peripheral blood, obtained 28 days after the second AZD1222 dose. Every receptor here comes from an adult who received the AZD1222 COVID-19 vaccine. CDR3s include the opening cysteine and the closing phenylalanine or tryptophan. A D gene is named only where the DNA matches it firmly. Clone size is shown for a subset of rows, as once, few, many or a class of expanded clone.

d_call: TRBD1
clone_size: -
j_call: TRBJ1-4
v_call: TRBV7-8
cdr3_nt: TGTGCCAGCAGCTCGGGACAGGGAGGTGAAAAACTGTTTTTT
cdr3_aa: CASSSGQGGEKLFF

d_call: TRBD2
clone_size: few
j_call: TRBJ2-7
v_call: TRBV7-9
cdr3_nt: TGTGCCAGCAGCTCGACTAGCGGGAGGGAAGGCTACGAGCAGTACTTC
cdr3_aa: CASSSTSGREGYEQYF

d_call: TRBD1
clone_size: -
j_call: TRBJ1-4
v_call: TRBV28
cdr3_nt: TGTGCCAGCAGGGGACAGGGGTTGGGTGAAAAACTGTTTTTT
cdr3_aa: CASRGQGLGEKLFF

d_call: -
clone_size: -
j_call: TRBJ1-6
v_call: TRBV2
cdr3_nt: TGTGCCAGCTCCGACGGGTTTAGCTCCTATAATTCACCCCTCCACTTT
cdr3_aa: CASSDGFSSYNSPLHF

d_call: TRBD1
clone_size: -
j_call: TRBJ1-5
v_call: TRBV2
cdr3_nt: TGTGCCAGCAAGACAGGGGGGCCTAATTTGTCCCAGCATTTT
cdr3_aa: CASKTGGPNLSQHF

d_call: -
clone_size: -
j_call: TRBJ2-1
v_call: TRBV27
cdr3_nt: TGTGCCAGCAGTCCCGATAGAGGGGTTTACAATGAGCAGTTCTTC
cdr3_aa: CASSPDRGVYNEQFF

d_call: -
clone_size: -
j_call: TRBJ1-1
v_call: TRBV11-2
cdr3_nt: TGTGCCAGCAGCCCAAGACAGAAGAACACTGAAGCTTTCTTT
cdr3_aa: CASSPRQKNTEAFF

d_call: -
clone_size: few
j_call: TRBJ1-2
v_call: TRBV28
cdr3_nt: TGTGCCAGTCTTACTAATTGGCGCTACACCTTC
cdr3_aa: CASLTNWRYTF

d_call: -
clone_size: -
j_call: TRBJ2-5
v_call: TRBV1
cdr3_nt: TGCACCAGCAGCCAAGATCTCCCTAGCGGGAGCGTTGAGACCCAGTACTTC
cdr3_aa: CTSSQDLPSGSVETQYF

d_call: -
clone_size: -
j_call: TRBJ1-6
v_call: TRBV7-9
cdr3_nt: TGTGCCAGCAGCTTAGGGGGGACATCCTCAACGTGGAATTCACCCCTCCACTTT
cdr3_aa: CASSLGGTSSTWNSPLHF

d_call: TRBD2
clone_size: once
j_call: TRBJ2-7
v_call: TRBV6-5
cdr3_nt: TGTGCCAGCGCTAGCGGTGAATCCTACGAGCAGTACTTC
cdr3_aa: CASASGESYEQYF

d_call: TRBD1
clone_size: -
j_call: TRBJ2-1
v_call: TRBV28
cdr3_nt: TGTGCCAGCAGTTTATCGGCAGGCCAGGGGGATGAGCAGTTCTTC
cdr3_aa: CASSLSAGQGDEQFF

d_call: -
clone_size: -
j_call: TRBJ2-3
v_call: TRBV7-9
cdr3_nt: TGTGCCAGCAGCTCGACCTCGGGAGCCACAGATACGCAGTATTTT
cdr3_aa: CASSSTSGATDTQYF

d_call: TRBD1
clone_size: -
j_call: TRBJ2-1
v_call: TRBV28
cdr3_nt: TGTGCCAGCATCCAACCGGGACAGGGGGACAATGAGCAGTTCTTC
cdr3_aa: CASIQPGQGDNEQFF

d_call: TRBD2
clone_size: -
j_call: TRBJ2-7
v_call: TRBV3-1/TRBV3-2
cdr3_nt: TGTGCCAGCAGCCAAGATATAGCGGGAGGGTCCAACGAGCAGTACTTC
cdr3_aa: CASSQDIAGGSNEQYF

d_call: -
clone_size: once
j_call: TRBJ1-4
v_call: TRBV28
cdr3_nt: TGTGCCAGCATCTCTGGGAGGGCGAAACTGTTTTTT
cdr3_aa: CASISGRAKLFF

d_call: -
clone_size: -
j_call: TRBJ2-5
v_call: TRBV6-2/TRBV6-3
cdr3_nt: TGTGCCAGCAGTTACTCGCGGAGGGCGCCGTCAGAGACCCAGTACTTC
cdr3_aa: CASSYSRRAPSETQYF

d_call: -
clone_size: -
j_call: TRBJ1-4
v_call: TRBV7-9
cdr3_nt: TGTGCCAGCAGCTTAGTCAGGATTAATGAAAAACTGTTTTTT
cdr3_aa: CASSLVRINEKLFF

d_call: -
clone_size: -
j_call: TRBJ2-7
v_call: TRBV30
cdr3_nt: TGTGCCTGGAGCGACGGGGGCCCCTCCTACGAGCAGTACTTC
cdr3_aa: CAWSDGGPSYEQYF

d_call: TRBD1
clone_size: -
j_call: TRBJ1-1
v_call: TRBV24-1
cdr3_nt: TGTGCCACCAAGGGACAGCAGAACACTGAAGCTTTCTTT
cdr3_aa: CATKGQQNTEAFF

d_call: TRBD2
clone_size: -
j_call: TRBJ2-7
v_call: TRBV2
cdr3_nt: TGTGCCAGCAGTGATCGGAGTAGCGGGAGAGTAGCCTACGAGCAGTACTTC
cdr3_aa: CASSDRSSGRVAYEQYF

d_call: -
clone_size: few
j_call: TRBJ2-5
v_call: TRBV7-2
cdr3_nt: TGTGCCAGCAGCTCTAGAGAGACCCAGTACTTC
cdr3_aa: CASSSRETQYF

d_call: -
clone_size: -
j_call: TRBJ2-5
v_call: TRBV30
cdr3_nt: TGTGCCTGGAGTGTACAAGGGGAGACCCAGTACTTC
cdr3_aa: CAWSVQGETQYF

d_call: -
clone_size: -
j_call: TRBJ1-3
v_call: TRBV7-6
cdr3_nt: TGTGCCAGCAGCCCGGACGGGGACTCTGGAAACACCATATATTTT
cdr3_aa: CASSPDGDSGNTIYF

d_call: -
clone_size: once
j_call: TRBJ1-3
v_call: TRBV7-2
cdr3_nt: TGTGCCAGCAGAGGAGGGGGTGGAAACACCATATATTTT
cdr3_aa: CASRGGGGNTIYF

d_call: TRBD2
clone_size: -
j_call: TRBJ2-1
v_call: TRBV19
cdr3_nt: TGTGCCAGTAGTGGGCGTGTTATGGTAACTAGCGGGAGGGCCCATGAGCAGTTCTTC
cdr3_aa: CASSGRVMVTSGRAHEQFF

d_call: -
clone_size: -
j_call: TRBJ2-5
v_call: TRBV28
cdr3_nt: TGTGCCAGCAGTACCTCGGCGGCGCGGACCCAGTACTTC
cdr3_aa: CASSTSAARTQYF

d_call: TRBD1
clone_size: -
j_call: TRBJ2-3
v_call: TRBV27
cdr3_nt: TGTGCCAGCAGTGTCCGGGACAGGTACACAGATACGCAGTATTTT
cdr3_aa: CASSVRDRYTDTQYF

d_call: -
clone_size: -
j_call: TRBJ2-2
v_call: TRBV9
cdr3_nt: TGTGCCAGCAGCGTAGGACTTCCAACCGGGGAGCTGTTTTTT
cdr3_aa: CASSVGLPTGELFF

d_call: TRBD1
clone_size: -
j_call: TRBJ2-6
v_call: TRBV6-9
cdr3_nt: TGTGCCAGCAAGGGGGACAGGGAAAACCGATGTAAAGGGAAAGGGTTCTCTGGGGCCAACGTCCTGACTTTC
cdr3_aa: CASKGDRENRCKGKGFSGANVLTF

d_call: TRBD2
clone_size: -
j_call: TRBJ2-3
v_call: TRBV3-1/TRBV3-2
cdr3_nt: TGTGCCAGCAGCCAAAAGATCGGGACTAGCGCCACAGATACGCAGTATTTT
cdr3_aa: CASSQKIGTSATDTQYF

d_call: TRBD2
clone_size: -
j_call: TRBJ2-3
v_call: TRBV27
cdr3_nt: TGTGCCAGTCAGGGTCTAGCGGGCCCCACAGATACGCAGTATTTT
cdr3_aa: CASQGLAGPTDTQYF

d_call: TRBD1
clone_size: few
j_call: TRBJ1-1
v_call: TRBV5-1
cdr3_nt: TGCGCCAGCAGCTTGTCTGGACAGGGGAATGAAGCTTTCTTT
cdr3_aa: CASSLSGQGNEAFF

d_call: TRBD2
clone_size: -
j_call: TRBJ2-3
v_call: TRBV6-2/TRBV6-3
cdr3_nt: TGTGCCAGCAGTTCCCCCATAGCGGGAGCCGCAGATACGCAGTATTTT
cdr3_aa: CASSSPIAGAADTQYF

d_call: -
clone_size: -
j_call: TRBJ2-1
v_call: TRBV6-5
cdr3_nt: TGTGCCAGCAGTTATGGGTCCCTCAATGAGCAGTTCTTC
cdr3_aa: CASSYGSLNEQFF